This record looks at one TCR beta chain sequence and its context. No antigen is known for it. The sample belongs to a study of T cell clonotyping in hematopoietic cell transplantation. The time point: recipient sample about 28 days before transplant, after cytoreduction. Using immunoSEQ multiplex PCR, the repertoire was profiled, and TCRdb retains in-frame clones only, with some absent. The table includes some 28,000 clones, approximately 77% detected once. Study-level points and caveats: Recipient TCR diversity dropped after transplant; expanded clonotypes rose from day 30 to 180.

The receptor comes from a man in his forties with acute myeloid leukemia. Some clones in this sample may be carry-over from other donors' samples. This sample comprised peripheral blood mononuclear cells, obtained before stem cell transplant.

The CDR3 protein is CASSQGGGYFSYNEQFF. The DNA of the CDR3 is TGCGCCAGCAGCCAAGGGGGCGGGTACTTCTCCTACAATGAGCAGTTCTTC. The chain combines TRBV4-1 with TRBJ2-1; either TRBD1 or TRBD2 may fit D (5 bases each). Germline CDR1 is MGHRA and CDR2 is YSYEKL. There are 17 residues in the CDR3. The germline V and J ends were trimmed by 1 base and 0 bases, with 13 bases remaining between them.